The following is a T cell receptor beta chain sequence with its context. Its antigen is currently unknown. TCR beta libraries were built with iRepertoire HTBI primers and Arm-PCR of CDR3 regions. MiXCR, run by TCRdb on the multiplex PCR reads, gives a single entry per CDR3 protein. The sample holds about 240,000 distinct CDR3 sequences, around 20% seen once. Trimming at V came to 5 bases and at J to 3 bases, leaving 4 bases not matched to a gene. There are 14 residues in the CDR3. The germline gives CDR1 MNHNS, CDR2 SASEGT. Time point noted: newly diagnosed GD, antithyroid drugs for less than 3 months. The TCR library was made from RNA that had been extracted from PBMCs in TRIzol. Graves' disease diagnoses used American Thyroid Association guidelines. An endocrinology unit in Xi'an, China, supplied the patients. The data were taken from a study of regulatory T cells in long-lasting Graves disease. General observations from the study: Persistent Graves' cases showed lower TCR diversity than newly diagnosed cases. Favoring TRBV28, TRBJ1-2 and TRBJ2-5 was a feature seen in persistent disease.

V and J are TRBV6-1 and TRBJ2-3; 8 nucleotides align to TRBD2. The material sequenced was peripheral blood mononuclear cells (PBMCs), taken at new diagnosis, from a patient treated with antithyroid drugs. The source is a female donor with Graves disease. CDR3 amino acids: CASSPSGWTDTQYF. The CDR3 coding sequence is TGTGCCAGCAGTCCTAGCGGGTGGACAGATACGCAGTATTTT.